Below are 20 T cell receptor beta chains sequenced from a single sample in a study of OX40 agonist ivuxolimab in advanced cancers. Only in-frame clones appear in the TCRdb table, and some are missing; sequencing was by immunoSEQ multiplex PCR. This sample has roughly 32,000 clones; nearly 90% occur once, and the top ten carry 58%. This sample comprised CD4+ or CD8+ T cells sorted from blood, obtained in a trial of the OX40 agonist ivuxolimab. The receptors shown here come from an adult with an advanced solid tumor such as melanoma, head and neck, liver or kidney cancer.

This clone showed up just a few times. V gene TRBV7-6 combines with J gene TRBJ1-2; D might be TRBD1 (6 bases). Germline loops: CDR1 SGHVS, CDR2 FNYEAQ. This CDR3 region has 13 residues. Between the trimmed V and J ends, which lost 5 bases and 8 bases, there was a span of 15 bases. The CDR3 here is CASSGTRGDGYTF. The CDR3 bases are TGTGCCAGCAGCGGTACCAGGGGAGACGGCTACACCTTC.

The chain employs TRBV9 and TRBJ2-7; D is possibly TRBD2 (8 bases). Trimming cost V 4 bases and J 4 bases, with 21 bases left between them. From germline, CDR1 is SGDLS and CDR2 YYNGEE. The CDR3 contains 16 residues. Written as DNA, the CDR3 is TGTGCCAGCAGCCCCCCCGGGGGGGACAGAGCTTACGAGCAGTACTTC. It translates to CASSPPGGDRAYEQYF.

This chain joins TRBV11-3 and TRBJ2-7; D gene ambiguous. Germline V gene data show CDR1 as SGHNT and CDR2 as YENEEA. V was pared by 2 bases and J by 2 bases, with 13 bases between. CDR3 size: 15 residues. CDR3 bases: TGTGCCAGCAGCTTACCAAAGAACCTTACCTACGAGCAGTACTTC. Protein product: CASSLPKNLTYEQYF.

A single count supports this clone. The J gene is TRBJ1-1, the V gene TRBV11-2; D gene unclear. The CDR3 is made up of 16 amino acids. CDR1 and CDR2 (germline): SGHAT, FQNNGV. Trimming removed 5 bases at V and 0 bases at J, with 16 bases between. CDR3 amino acids: CASSGEVAGLNTEAFF. CDR3 DNA sequence: TGTGCCAGCAGCGGAGAGGTTGCCGGATTGAACACTGAAGCTTTCTTT.

The chain has TRBV6-1 and TRBJ2-7; tentatively, D is TRBD1 (5 bases). Germline lookup yields CDR1 MNHNS and CDR2 SASEGT. The CDR3 runs to 10 residues. The V and J ends lost 10 bases and 6 bases respectively, with 10 bases between them. CDR3 residues: CATGFGEQYF. The CDR3 DNA is TGTGCCACAGGGTTTGGCGAGCAGTACTTC.

This clone was picked up one time. The CDR3 sequence: CASSFSGFGNTIYF. The CDR3, as DNA: TGTGCCAGCAGCTTTTCAGGGTTCGGAAACACCATATATTTT. The V gene is TRBV5-4, the J gene TRBJ1-3; a weak D match, TRBD1 (5 bases). The CDR3 runs 14 residues. V dropped 2 bases and J dropped 4 bases, with 10 bases sitting between them. Germline V gene data show CDR1 as SGHNT and CDR2 as YYREEE (reference sequence).

This sequence joins TRBV18 and TRBJ1-4; unclear D gene. V lost 5 bases and J 8 bases, leaving 18 bases between the germline ends. The CDR3 is 15 residues long. Germline CDR1 reads KGHSH; CDR2 reads LQKENI. This CDR3 reads CASSSSGPTPEKLFF. CDR3 coding DNA: TGTGCCAGCTCATCGTCCGGGCCCACCCCGGAAAAACTGTTTTTT. Using reference TRBV18 and TRBJ1-4 for the parts outside the CDR3, the full variable domain is NAGVMQNPRHLVRRRGQEARLRCSPMKGHSHVYWYRQLPEEGLKFMVYLQKENIIDESGMPKERFSAEFPKEGPSILRIQQVVRGDSAAYFCASSSSGPTPEKLFFGSGTQLSVL.

V is TRBV7-9 and J is TRBJ2-7, with a tentative D call TRBD2 (5 bases). This CDR3 is built from 14 residues. Per the germline V gene, CDR1 is SEHNR and CDR2 is FQNEAQ (reference sequence). Trimming shortened V by 4 bases and J by 4 bases, and 14 bases separated the two germline ends. The CDR3 region has the DNA TGTGCCAGCAGCTCCCCAGGACGGGAATACGAGCAGTACTTC. Amino acids: CASSSPGREYEQYF.

This chain uses TRBV27 with TRBJ1-5; TRBD1 aligns across 10 bases. The CDR3 is made up of 18 amino acids. V gave up 0 bases and J gave up 2 bases; unmatched junction bases: 7. Germline V gene lookup returns CDR1 MNHEY and CDR2 SMNVEV (reference sequence). The CDR3 region is CASSLSGTGVLGNQPQHF. The CDR3 DNA follows: TGTGCCAGCAGTTTATCGGGGACAGGGGTTTTGGGCAATCAGCCCCAGCATTTT.

The V call is TRBV28, the J call TRBJ1-5, with D possibly TRBD1 on 6 matching bases. From germline, CDR1 is MDHEN and CDR2 SYDVKM. The CDR3 has 17 amino acids. The V and J ends lost 8 bases and 2 bases respectively, with 22 bases between them. The chain's CDR3 is CASRPGTTIHGNQPQHF. In DNA, the CDR3 is TGTGCCAGCCGCCCCGGGACAACAATTCACGGCAATCAGCCCCAGCATTTT.

This rearrangement joins TRBV28 to TRBJ2-5; TRBD1 aligns across 12 bases. CDR3 length: 16 amino acids. The germline V gene encodes CDR1 MDHEN and CDR2 SYDVKM. The junction had 9 bases not matched to a gene; V was cut back by 6 bases and J by 4 bases. The CDR3 sequence is CASSLVGTGGGETQYF. In nucleotides, the CDR3 is TGTGCCAGCAGCCTAGTAGGGACAGGGGGCGGAGAGACCCAGTACTTC.

The genes are TRBV27 and TRBJ2-2, with D perhaps TRBD1 (6 bases). Germline loops: CDR1 MNHEY, CDR2 SMNVEV (reference sequence). V lost 11 bases and J lost 5, with 9 bases in between. The CDR3 has 11 amino acids. CDR3 amino acids: CAAGETGELFF. CDR3 sequence (DNA): TGTGCCGCAGGGGAAACCGGGGAGCTGTTTTTT.

The chain uses TRBV21-1 and TRBJ2-7. TRBV21-1 is described as a pseudogene. This CDR3 is built from 15 residues. Written as DNA, the CDR3 is TGTGCCAGCAGCAGGGAACACCGGACGGCCTACGAGCAGTACTTC. As protein: CASSREHRTAYEQYF.

The chain is built from TRBV6-6 and TRBJ1-1; 7 positions agree with TRBD1. The CDR3 sequence is 11 residues long. The J segment lost 8 bases and the V segment lost 7 bases, leaving 4 bases of the junction unmatched. Per the germline V gene, CDR1 is MNHNY and CDR2 is SVGAGI (reference sequence). CDR3 in amino acids: CASILTGEAFF. CDR3 coding DNA: TGTGCCAGCATTTTGACAGGGGAAGCTTTCTTT.

This CDR3 is CASSFRGGFYNEQFF. Here the CDR3 DNA reads TGTGCCAGCAGCTTCCGGGGGGGCTTCTACAATGAGCAGTTCTTC. This chain connects TRBV7-2 to TRBJ2-1; the match to TRBD2 covers 8 bases. V lost 3 bases and J lost 3; bases outside the gene matches: 4. CDR3 length: 15 residues. The germline V gene encodes CDR1 SGHTA and CDR2 FQGNSA.

The chain is built from TRBV9 and TRBJ1-1; 7 positions match TRBD1. CDR1 and CDR2 (germline): SGDLS, YYNGEE. This CDR3 spans 14 amino acids. With V trimmed by 1 base and J by 8 bases, 8 bases remained unmatched. CDR3 in DNA: TGTGCCAGCAGCGTATGGGGGACAGCCGGGGAAGCTTTCTTT. Its protein product is CASSVWGTAGEAFF.

This sequence joins TRBV7-6 and TRBJ2-7; D is possibly TRBD1 (5 bases). The CDR3 consists of 13 residues. Trimming removed 1 base from V and 4 bases from J, with 8 bases in between. Per germline, CDR1 SGHVS and CDR2 FNYEAQ. DNA for the CDR3: TGTGCCAGCAGCTTAGAGAAGGGGTACGAGCAGTACTTC. Protein: CASSLEKGYEQYF.

The chain recombines TRBV28 with TRBJ2-1, with 11 bases aligning to TRBD2. Trimming took 6 bases from V and 5 from J; bases not matched to a gene: 6. CDR3 size: 15 residues. Germline V CDR1 and CDR2: MDHEN, SYDVKM. Here the CDR3 DNA reads TGTGCCAGCAGGCTGACTAGCGGGGTTAACAATGAGCAGTTCTTC. Translating gives CASRLTSGVNNEQFF.

This sequence joins TRBV28 and TRBJ1-3; tentatively, D is TRBD1 (6 bases). V lost 7 bases to trimming and J lost 1 base, with 14 bases between them. Germline V lookup: CDR1 MDHEN, CDR2 SYDVKM. This CDR3 is 15 amino acids long. The CDR3 loop is CASKTGTSSGNTIYF. CDR3 nucleotides: TGTGCCAGCAAAACCGGGACATCTTCTGGAAACACCATATATTTT. The whole variable domain, remainder taken from reference TRBV28 and TRBJ1-3, is DVKVTQSSRYLVKRTGEKVFLECVQDMDHENMFWYRQDPGLGLRLIYFSYDVKMKEKGDIPEGYSVSREKKERFSLILESASTNQTSMYLCASKTGTSSGNTIYFGEGSWLTVV.

The sample holds one count of this clone. The V and J genes are TRBV30 and TRBJ2-4, with TRBD1 as a possible D gene (5 bases). The CDR3 totals 16 residues. Germline V lookup: CDR1 GTSNPN, CDR2 SVGIG (reference sequence). Deletions cut 0 bases from V and 0 bases from J, with 12 bases between. The CDR3: CAWSVGVLRAKNIQYF. DNA of the CDR3: TGTGCCTGGAGTGTAGGGGTCCTCAGAGCCAAAAACATTCAGTACTTC. The variable domain in full, with the rest retrieved from reference TRBV30 and TRBJ2-4, is SQTIHQWPATLVQPVGSPLSLECTVEGTSNPNLYWYRQAAGRGLQLLFYSVGIGQISSEVPQNLSASRPQDRQFILSSKKLLLSDSGFYLCAWSVGVLRAKNIQYFGAGTRLSVL.